The source of this TCR beta chain is a study of shared clonotypes between healthy human individuals. Findings and caveats of the study: Among a handful of donors, roughly 5.4% of naive CD4 clonotypes were found in common.

The CDR3 contains 14 residues. The V gene lost 1 base and the J gene lost 3 bases, with 10 bases spanning the gap. Germline loops: CDR1 SGHAT, CDR2 FQNNGV. The data were produced by immunoSEQ multiplex PCR, yet TCRdb's version contains in-frame clones alone and is incomplete. Among about 2.4 million clones listed, 93% were seen once. Points on this clone: The antigen is undetermined.

The sequence derives from a man aged 18 to 29 in good health. Some clones in this sample may be carry-over from other donors' samples. Sequencing used naive CD4+ T cells from PBMCs. The subset was: CD45RA+ positively selected. The V gene is TRBV11-2, the J gene TRBJ2-7; D unclear. This CDR3 reads CASSLGLGIYEQYF. The DNA for the CDR3 is TGTGCCAGCAGCTTAGGCCTGGGAATCTACGAGCAGTACTTC.